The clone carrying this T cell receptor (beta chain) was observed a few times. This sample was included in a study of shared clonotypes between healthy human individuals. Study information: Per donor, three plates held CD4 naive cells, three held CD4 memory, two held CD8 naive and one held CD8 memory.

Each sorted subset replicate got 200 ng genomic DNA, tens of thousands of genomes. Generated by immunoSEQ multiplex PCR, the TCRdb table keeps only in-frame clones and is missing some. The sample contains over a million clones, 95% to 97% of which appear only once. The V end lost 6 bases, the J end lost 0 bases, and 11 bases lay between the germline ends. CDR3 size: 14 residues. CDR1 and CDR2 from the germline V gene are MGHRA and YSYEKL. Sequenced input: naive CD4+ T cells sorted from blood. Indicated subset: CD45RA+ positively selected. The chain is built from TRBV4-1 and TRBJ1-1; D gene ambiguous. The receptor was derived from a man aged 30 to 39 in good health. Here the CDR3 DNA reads TGCGCCAGCAGTTTTATCCAGATGAACACTGAAGCTTTCTTT. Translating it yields CASSFIQMNTEAFF.